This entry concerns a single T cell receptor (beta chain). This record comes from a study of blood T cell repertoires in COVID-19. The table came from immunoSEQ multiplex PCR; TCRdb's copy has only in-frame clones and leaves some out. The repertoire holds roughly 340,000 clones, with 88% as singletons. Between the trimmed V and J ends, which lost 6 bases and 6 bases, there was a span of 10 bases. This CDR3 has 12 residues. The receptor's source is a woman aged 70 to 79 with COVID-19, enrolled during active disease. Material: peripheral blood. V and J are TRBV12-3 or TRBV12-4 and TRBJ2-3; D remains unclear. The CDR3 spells CASSPDQDTQYF. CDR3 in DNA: TGTGCCAGCAGCCCAGATCAGGATACGCAGTATTTT.